This T cell receptor beta chain originates from a study of tumor-infiltrating lymphocytes in primary liver carcinoma. Germline lookup yields CDR1 MNHEY and CDR2 SVGEGT. The CDR3 length is 14 residues. The investigators made TCR beta cDNA from about 510 ng total RNA, using a constant-region primer. Investigators got TCR beta libraries out of three nested multiplex PCR rounds, done with slightly modified ARM-PCR. The two initial PCR rounds, around 11 cycles each, used TRBV1-TRBV30 forward and C-beta reverse primers. MiXCR, applied by TCRdb to the multiplex PCR reads, yields one record per CDR3 protein. This table holds some 30,000 distinct CDR3 sequences, roughly 78% found once. Comment on this clonotype: One end of the junction is discordant with germline, which a read error may explain.

From about 20-30 mg of unsorted bulk tissue, DNA and RNA were co-extracted together. Sequencing was carried out using liver tumor tissue from sampling region 3. The subset: tumor region T3, left-lateral pole. The origin of this receptor is a woman aged 25 to 39 with primary liver carcinoma and hepatitis B virus infection. This chain joins TRBV6-2 or TRBV6-3 and TRBJ2-2; D may be TRBD2 (5 bases). CDR3 bases: TGTGCCAGCAGCCTAAACGAGAACATCGGGGTGCTGTATTTT. As protein: CASSLNENIGVLYF.